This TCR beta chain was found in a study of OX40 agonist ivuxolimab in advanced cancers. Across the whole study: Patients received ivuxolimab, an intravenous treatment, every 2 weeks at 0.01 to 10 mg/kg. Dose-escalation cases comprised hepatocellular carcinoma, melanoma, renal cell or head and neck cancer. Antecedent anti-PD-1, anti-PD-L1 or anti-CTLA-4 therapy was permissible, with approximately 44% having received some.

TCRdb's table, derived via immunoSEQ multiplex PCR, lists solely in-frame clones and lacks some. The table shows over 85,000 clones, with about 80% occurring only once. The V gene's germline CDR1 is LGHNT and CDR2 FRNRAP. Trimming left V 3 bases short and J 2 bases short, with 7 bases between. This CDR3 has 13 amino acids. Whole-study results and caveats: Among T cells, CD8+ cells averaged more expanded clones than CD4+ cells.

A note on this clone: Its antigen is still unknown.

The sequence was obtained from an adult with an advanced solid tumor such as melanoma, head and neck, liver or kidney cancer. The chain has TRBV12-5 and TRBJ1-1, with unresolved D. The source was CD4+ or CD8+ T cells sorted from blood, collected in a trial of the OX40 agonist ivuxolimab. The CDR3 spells CASGLDLNTEAFF. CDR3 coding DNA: TGTGCTAGTGGTTTAGACCTAAACACTGAAGCTTTCTTT.